This TCR beta chain originates from a study of beta chain features in type 1 diabetes. Study background: The study found patients and healthy donors alike in age, gender and cell yields. Study outcomes and limitations: TCRB CDR3 length was moderately but significantly reduced in all four CD4+ subsets of Type 1 diabetes patients.

Sequenced material consisted of expressed TCRB transcripts (all of the isolated RNA was reverse transcribed). Generated by immunoSEQ multiplex PCR, the TCRdb table keeps only in-frame clones and is missing some. The sample yields 250,000 to 350,000 clones, approximately 14% seen once. Blood was drawn once from each donor into heparinised tubes. The draws averaged around 110 mL. Germline assignment: CDR1 SGDLS and CDR2 YYNGEE. The CDR3 loop spans 14 amino acids. Trimming shortened V by 1 base and J by 3 bases, and 10 bases separated the two germline ends. Remarks on this clone: Its antigen is currently unknown.

The source is a man aged 30 to 39 with type 1 diabetes. The chain recombines TRBV9 with TRBJ1-1; weak D call: TRBD1 (6 bases). Sequenced material: naive CD4+ T cells from blood. The CDR3 nucleotides read TGTGCCAGCAGCGTATTGGGACAAGACACTGAAGCTTTCTTT. Translation gives CASSVLGQDTEAFF.